The present entry profiles one TCR beta chain with its context. This clonotype occurred many times. The specificity of this receptor is unknown. There are no base qualities to consult, and no much larger clone falls within one base. The data were taken from a study of T cells in Graves' hyperthyroidism and ophthalmopathy (dated by TCRdb to about 2019). Regarding the research as a whole: Peripheral blood was collected at initial diagnosis, before any treatment. To identify TCR V-J signatures that set the groups apart, the researchers used a discovery cohort of about a hundred patients, made up of 43 with Graves' ophthalmopathy and 57 with stable Graves' hyperthyroidism. Prospective prediction of ophthalmopathy was tested in an independent validation cohort of fewer than 20 hyperthyroidism patients and 17 patients who later progressed to ophthalmopathy. The approximately 97 discovery patients were randomly divided into training and test sets at a 7:3 ratio. In addition, the study compared T-cell repertoires in thyroid tissue and in blood from about six Graves' hyperthyroidism patients. Following sampling, methimazole starting at 30 mg daily was given to hyperthyroidism patients, and high-dose intravenous methylprednisolone was given to ophthalmopathy patients. According to the paper, TCR Vbeta CDR3 sequencing was carried out on about 140 peripheral blood samples, which came from under 50 ophthalmopathy, 75 or so hyperthyroidism and 17 progressor patients. Overall study results and their limits: No statistical method was used to fix the sample size in advance, and group allocation was not hidden from the investigators. Most expanded thyroid clonotypes (frequency above 0.001) were also detected in blood, a finding suggesting that blood repertoires may reflect thyroid immune responses. A model built on a 13 V-J signature distinguished ophthalmopathy from stable hyperthyroidism, reaching 85% to 90% sensitivity and around 82% specificity in cross-validation and 80%/75% in testing. In validation, the model predicted progression to ophthalmopathy a median of about 6 months before onset, with over 55% sensitivity and nearly 75% specificity.

A patient counted as having stable Graves' hyperthyroidism if no progression to ophthalmopathy occurred over 18 months of follow-up. Hyperthyroidism patients were aged 18 to 65 years and newly diagnosed, with disease duration of less than 2 months. Exclusion was applied to patients with uncontrolled infections, other autoimmune diseases, pregnancy or lactation. Diagnoses were based on clinical symptoms, serum thyroxine and TRAb, thyroid ultrasound and orbital computed tomography. PBMCs were separated from roughly 10 ml of fresh peripheral blood using Ficoll-Paque density gradient centrifugation. Trizol reagent was used to extract total RNA, and RNA quality was then checked on an Agilent 2100 Bioanalyzer. TCR beta CDR3 regions were amplified from RNA transcripts. For the first round of RT-PCR on the TCR CDR3, the HTBI primer set was used together with the Qiagen OneStep RT-PCR kit. The libraries were constructed in a second round of multiplex PCR and then size-selected and purified. The libraries were sequenced on an Illumina HiSeq2000 using paired-end 100 bp reads. As for the original processing: SOAPnuke was used to process the raw data, throwing out any read that contained adapters or uncalled bases, had a mean Phred below 15, or lacked an exact constant-primer or identifier match. COPE v1.2.5 was used to merge the high-quality paired reads, and each unique nucleotide sequence was defined as a clonotype. MiTCR v1.1 was used to align the clonotypes against IMGT TRBV, TRBD and TRBJ reference segments. Analysis was restricted to V-J combinations with a frequency above 0.0001, which covered about 99% of repertoires. The TCS score was defined as the ratio of F50 (clonal expansion) to E x V (chaos), calculated using BLOSUM62-based TCRdist between CDR3 peptides within each V-J. Welch's t-statistics and random forest reduced some 510 V-J features to 10 to 15, which were used in a naive Bayes classifier (R e1071). Using fastp at Q25 and MiXCR, TCRdb reprocessed the public reads and kept productive beta chains. Rows with a matching CDR3 protein are joined into one entry that keeps the most common DNA and genes. The V and J calls and clone size are TCRdb's, not the authors'. The sample table contains over 450,000 distinct CDR3 sequences; only one count was recorded for roughly 14% of them. The top ten clones comprise around 17% of the sample.

Sequencing was done on a sample of blood. This TCR was recovered from a woman aged 18-35 years with Graves' hyperthyroidism.

The CDR3 amino acid sequence is: CASSPSDSGNTIYF. The nucleotides read TGTGCCAGCTCACCATCGGACTCTGGAAACACCATATATTTT. Here the chain combines TRBV18 and TRBJ1-3, with the D gene not confidently named. Spanning cysteine to phenylalanine, the CDR3 consists of 14 amino acids. Solely the CDR3 DNA is kept, with 42 bases framed from the first base. V is reduced by 2 bases and J by 0 bases, leaving a spacing of 5 bases between them. CDR1 and CDR2 were assigned from the germline V gene as KGHSH and LQKENI.